The clone carrying this T cell receptor (beta chain) has a count of ten or more. The data stem from a study of T and B cells in COVID-19 patients. From blood, about 250-500 ng of genomic DNA served as TRB template. BIOMED2 TRB-A/B primer pools were used in multiplex TRB PCR. TCRdb itself ran the multiplex PCR reads through MiXCR, one entry per CDR3 protein. The data contain over 10,000 distinct CDR3 sequences, 25% of them singletons. After removal of 3 bases from V and 3 bases from J, the junction contained 6 bases not matched to a gene. CDR3 length: 15 amino acids. Germline V CDR1 and CDR2: MNHEY, SMNVEV (reference sequence).

The receptor comes from a human donor who had recovered from COVID-19. The genes are TRBV27 and TRBJ2-7, with 9 bases that match TRBD2. Sequencing input: blood. The CDR3 loop reads CASSFYPSGDYEQYF. The CDR3 DNA reads as TGTGCCAGCAGTTTTTACCCTAGCGGGGACTACGAGCAGTACTTC.